The entry below describes one T cell receptor (beta chain). Trimming took 2 bases from V and 0 from J, leaving 4 bases between them. Looked up from germline, CDR1 is GTSNPN and CDR2 is SVGIG (reference sequence). The CDR3 extends over 12 amino acids. This specimen comes from a study of control samples from healthy donors and cancer patients. Sequenced by immunoSEQ multiplex PCR; TCRdb stores in-frame clones only, minus some. Of 70,000 to 80,000 clones listed, roughly 87% are singletons. The clonotype comes from a woman aged 45-65 years in good health. Sequencing used blood. The chain recombines TRBV30 with TRBJ1-1; D is unclear. The CDR3 DNA reads as TGTGCCTGGAGTAGGATGAACACTGAAGCTTTCTTT. This codes for CAWSRMNTEAFF.